The 8 T cell receptor beta chains given below trace back to one sample, sequenced in a study of T cell responses to AZD1222 COVID-19 vaccine. The data were produced by immunoSEQ multiplex PCR, yet TCRdb's version contains in-frame clones alone and is incomplete. The sample yields about 170,000 clones, roughly 93% seen once. The sequenced sample was peripheral blood, obtained on day 0 of AZD1222 vaccination. The receptor source for this set is an adult in good health.

V gene TRBV2 combines with J gene TRBJ1-1, with TRBD1 matching over 7 bases. Germline V CDR1 and CDR2: SNHLY, FYNNEI. The length of the CDR3 is 15 residues. V gave up 6 bases and J gave up 3 bases; unmatched junction bases: 10. CDR3 sequence: CASSADRQRDTEAFF. In nucleotides, the CDR3 is TGTGCCAGCAGCGCGGACAGGCAGCGCGACACTGAAGCTTTCTTT.

The CDR3 spells CASSITSDVNEQFF. The CDR3 DNA follows: TGTGCCAGCAGCATAACTAGCGACGTGAATGAGCAGTTCTTC. The genes are TRBV6-5 and TRBJ2-1; TRBD2 aligns across 7 bases. This CDR3 comprises 14 residues. The germline V gene encodes CDR1 MNHEY and CDR2 SVGAGI. Losses at the gene ends were 6 bases for V and 7 bases for J; bases not matched to a gene: 9.

The chain uses TRBV5-6 and TRBJ1-1, with D possibly being TRBD1 (5 bases). This CDR3 is built from 13 residues. Deletions cut 3 bases from V and 5 bases from J, with 11 bases between. Germline values: CDR1 SGHDT, CDR2 YYEEEE. The CDR3 nucleotides read TGTGCCAGCAGCTCACAGGAGGGAACTGAAGCTTTCTTT. It is translated as CASSSQEGTEAFF.

V gene TRBV7-6 combines with J gene TRBJ2-1, with 9 bases aligning to TRBD2. The ends lost 5 bases at V and 4 bases at J; junction bases unmatched: 9. Germline CDR1 and CDR2: SGHVS and FNYEAQ. This CDR3 is 16 amino acids long. DNA for the CDR3: TGTGCCAGCAGCCCAGGAGCGGGGGGAACATACAATGAGCAGTTCTTC. It is translated as CASSPGAGGTYNEQFF.

V is TRBV11-2 and J is TRBJ2-1, with D uncertain. The CDR3 runs to 17 residues. Germline assignment: CDR1 SGHAT and CDR2 FQNNGV. V lost 2 bases, J lost 1 base, and 15 bases lay in between. CDR3 loop: CASSLYSYVGSYNEQFF. The CDR3 nucleotides read TGTGCCAGCAGCTTATATAGTTATGTAGGATCCTACAATGAGCAGTTCTTC.

The chain employs TRBV5-8 and TRBJ2-7; possibly TRBD2 for D (6 bases). The CDR3 sequence is 16 residues long. CDR1 SGHTS and CDR2 YDEGEE come from the germline V gene. Deletions cut 4 bases from V and 3 bases from J, with 20 bases between. The CDR3 DNA reads as TGTGCCAGCAGCCCCGGACGTCGGGGGAGATACTACGAGCAGTACTTC. It encodes CASSPGRRGRYYEQYF.

V is TRBV18 and J is TRBJ1-5, with 7 bases matching TRBD1. The V segment lost 4 bases and the J segment 1 base; nucleotides outside the gene matches: 13. This CDR3 has 18 residues. Germline CDR1 reads KGHSH; CDR2 reads LQKENI. The CDR3 loop is CASSLFRDSTGSNQPQHF. The CDR3 DNA reads as TGTGCCAGCTCACTATTCCGGGACAGCACTGGGAGCAATCAGCCCCAGCATTTT.

V usage is TRBV12-3 or TRBV12-4 and J usage is TRBJ2-5; D perhaps matches TRBD2 (6 bases). The CDR3 runs 13 residues. Trimming pared 3 bases from V and 4 bases from J, leaving 9 bases between. The CDR3 region has the DNA TGTGCCAGCAGTTTCGGGGGAGCAGAGACCCAGTACTTC. It codes for CASSFGGAETQYF.